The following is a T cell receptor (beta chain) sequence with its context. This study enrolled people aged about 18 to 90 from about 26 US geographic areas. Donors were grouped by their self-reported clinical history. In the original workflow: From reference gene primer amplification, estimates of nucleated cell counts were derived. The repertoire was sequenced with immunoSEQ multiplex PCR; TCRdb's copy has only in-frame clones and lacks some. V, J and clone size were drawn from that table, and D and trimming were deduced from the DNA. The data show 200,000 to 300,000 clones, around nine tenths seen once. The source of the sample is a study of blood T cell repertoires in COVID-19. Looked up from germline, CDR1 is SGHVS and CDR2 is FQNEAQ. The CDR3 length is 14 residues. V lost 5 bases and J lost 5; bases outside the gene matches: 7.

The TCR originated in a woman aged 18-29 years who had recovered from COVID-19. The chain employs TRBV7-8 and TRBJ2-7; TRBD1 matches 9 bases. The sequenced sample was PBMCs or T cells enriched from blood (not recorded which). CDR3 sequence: CASSPRDRADEQYF. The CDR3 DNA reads TGTGCCAGCAGCCCAAGGGACAGGGCAGACGAGCAGTACTTC. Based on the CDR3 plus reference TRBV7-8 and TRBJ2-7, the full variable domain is GAGVSQSPRYKVAKRGQDVALRCDPISGHVSLFWYQQALGQGPEFLTYFQNEAQLDKSGLPSDRFFAERPEGSVSTLKIQRTQQEDSAVYLCASSPRDRADEQYFGPGTRLTVT.